This T cell receptor beta chain was retrieved from a study of cytomegalovirus exposure and HLA in healthy donors. Study context: Inside one of the first data releases sat about 85 million unique TCRs taken from HLA-typed donors.

Germline CDR1 reads LNHDA; CDR2 reads SQIVND (reference sequence). This CDR3 is 15 amino acids long. V shed 0 bases and J shed 12 bases, with 20 bases lying between them. Amplification used 60 Vbeta primers and 13 Jbeta primers. TCRdb's table, derived via immunoSEQ multiplex PCR, lists solely in-frame clones and lacks some. The sample has 130,000 or so clones; roughly 74% are singletons. The V and J genes are TRBV19 and TRBJ1-1; tentatively, D is TRBD1 (6 bases). The receptor's source is a man in his forties in good health and CMV-seropositive. Sequencing was performed on PBMCs. CDR3 DNA sequence: TGTGCCAGTAGTATAGATTTAAGGACAGAAGGGAAACCTTTCTTT. Its protein product is CASSIDLRTEGKPFF.